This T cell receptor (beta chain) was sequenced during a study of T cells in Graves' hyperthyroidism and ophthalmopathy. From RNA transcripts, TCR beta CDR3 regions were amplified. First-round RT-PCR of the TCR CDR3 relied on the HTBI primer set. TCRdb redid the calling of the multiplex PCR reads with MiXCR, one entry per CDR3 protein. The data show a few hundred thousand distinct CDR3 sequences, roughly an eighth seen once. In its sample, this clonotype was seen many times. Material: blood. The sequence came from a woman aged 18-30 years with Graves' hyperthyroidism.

The CDR3 DNA reads as TGCGCCAGCAGCTTGGTAAGGGGGGCCTCCTACGAGCAGTACTTC. Its protein is CASSLVRGASYEQYF. This chain connects TRBV5-1 to TRBJ2-7; D assignment may be TRBD1 or TRBD2 (6 bases each). CDR3 size: 15 residues. Trimming took off 0 bases at V and 0 bases at J, with 10 bases between the two ends. Germline V gene data show CDR1 as SGHRS and CDR2 as YFSETQ.